The 21 T cell receptor beta chains reported below all come from one sample, sequenced in a study of blood T cells in healthy people across ages. Primers used in a second PCR of roughly 7 to 11 cycles were a sample-barcoded 5' primer and a J-beta primer mix. TCRdb redid the calling of the 5' RACE reads with MiXCR, one entry per CDR3 protein. This table holds about 1 million distinct CDR3 sequences, under 55% found once. Sequencing input: blood. The receptors originated from a woman between 55 and 75 years old in good health.

Worth noting for this clonotype: Mismatch with germline at one junction end may stem from a read error. The chain has TRBV9 and TRBJ2-4, with TRBD2 matching 7 bases. In germline, CDR1 is SGDLS, CDR2 YYNGEE. The CDR3 runs to 15 residues. The CDR3 reads CTSSARGDKTDIQYF. Written as DNA, the CDR3 is TGTACCAGCAGCGCACGGGGGGATAAAACGGACATTCAGTACTTC.

In this sample, this clonotype turned up a few times. The chain links TRBV3-1 to TRBJ2-5, with 15 bases identical to TRBD2. Germline loops: CDR1 LGHDT, CDR2 YNNKEL (reference sequence). The CDR3 is 16 residues long. J lost 4 bases, V lost 4 bases, and 4 bases had no gene match. CDR3 in DNA: TGTGCCAGCAGCCCGGGACTAGCGGGAGGAGGAGAGACCCAGTACTTC. Its protein is CASSPGLAGGGETQYF.

This clonotype has just a few counts. The CDR3 loop reads CASSMAGQGRKTQYF. CDR3 DNA: TGTGCCAGCAGTATGGCAGGGCAGGGGCGGAAGACCCAGTACTTC. The chain employs TRBV12-3 or TRBV12-4 and TRBJ2-7; perhaps TRBD1 as D (6 bases). The DNA end is more similar to TRBJ2-5, so the J call may be wrong. This CDR3 region has 15 residues.

V is TRBV12-3 or TRBV12-4 and J is TRBJ1-1; no clear D gene. This CDR3 spans 14 amino acids. The V gene lost 5 bases and the J gene lost 3 bases, with 13 bases spanning the gap. The CDR3 is CASSPLRRDTEAFF. For the CDR3, the DNA is TGTGCCAGCAGTCCGCTGAGGAGGGACACTGAAGCTTTCTTT.

This chain joins TRBV12-3 or TRBV12-4 and TRBJ2-3, with a tentative D call TRBD2 (6 bases). The CDR3 is made up of 15 amino acids. Trimming left V 2 bases short and J 6 bases short, with 15 bases between. This CDR3 reads CASSLMAGPRDTQYF. The CDR3 nucleotides are TGTGCCAGCAGTTTAATGGCGGGACCGCGGGATACGCAGTATTTT.

This chain connects TRBV4-2 to TRBJ1-1; 9 nucleotides line up with TRBD1. Germline assignment: CDR1 LGHNA and CDR2 YNFKEQ. The trim removed 4 bases at V and 3 bases at J, leaving 9 bases unmatched. The CDR3 is 16 residues long. CDR3 amino acids: CASSPRSRTGDTEAFF. The CDR3, as DNA: TGTGCCAGCAGCCCCCGCTCTAGGACAGGGGACACTGAAGCTTTCTTT.

This clonotype was found a few times. The chain recombines TRBV30 with TRBJ1-1; possible D gene TRBD1, 5 bases. This CDR3 spans 13 amino acids. Trimming left V 1 base short and J 5 bases short, with 11 bases between. CDR1 and CDR2 from the germline V gene are GTSNPN and SVGIG (reference sequence). This CDR3 is CAWSGGKDTEAFF. For the CDR3, the DNA is TGTGCCTGGAGTGGGGGGAAAGATACTGAAGCTTTCTTT.

The chain employs TRBV12-3 or TRBV12-4 and TRBJ2-5; 7 bases align to TRBD1. The end of the DNA is better explained by TRBJ2-7, so the J call may be wrong. This CDR3 is built from 15 residues. CDR3 protein: CASSFPTGYVGEQYF. In DNA, the CDR3 is TGTGCCAGCAGTTTCCCGACAGGGTATGTCGGCGAGCAGTACTTC.

The sample holds a few counts of this clonotype. The rearrangement uses TRBV5-1 and TRBJ2-1; 9 bases match TRBD1. The CDR3 spans 15 residues. CDR1 and CDR2 from the germline V gene are SGHRS and YFSETQ. V shed 5 bases, J shed 0 bases, and the junction held 3 bases outside the gene matches. CDR3 nucleotides: TGCGCCAGCAGTGGGACAGGGTTCTCCTACAATGAGCAGTTCTTC. Amino acids: CASSGTGFSYNEQFF.

As DNA, the CDR3 is TGCAGCGTCGGGGGGGAAGGGGTGGGGACCCAGTACTTC. This codes for CSVGGEGVGTQYF. This sequence joins TRBV29-1 and TRBJ2-5; TRBD2 matches 8 bases. Looked up from germline, CDR1 is SQVTM and CDR2 is ANQGSEA. The CDR3 runs 13 residues. V lost 6 bases, J lost 7 bases, and 10 bases stayed unmatched.

The rearrangement links TRBV24-1 to TRBJ2-5, with TRBD2 matching 8 bases. The last part of the DNA fits TRBJ2-1 better; the J call may be wrong. The CDR3 sequence is 16 residues long. CDR1 and CDR2 (germline): KGHDR, SFDVKD. The CDR3: CATSVVGGGGKETQFF. The CDR3 DNA is TGTGCCACCAGTGTGGTCGGGGGGGGAGGTAAAGAGACCCAGTTCTTC.

The rearrangement joins TRBV5-6 to TRBJ2-4; D call uncertain. The germline V gene encodes CDR1 SGHDT and CDR2 YYEEEE. V was trimmed by 4 bases and J by 6 bases, leaving 17 bases between them. The CDR3 is 15 amino acids. The CDR3 here is CASSPRTVAPNIQYF. DNA for the CDR3: TGTGCCAGCAGCCCCCGGACGGTCGCGCCAAACATTCAGTACTTC.

This clonotype showed up many times. V gene TRBV11-2 combines with J gene TRBJ2-1; D is unclear. Trimming stripped 0 bases from V and 9 bases from J, with 12 bases between. CDR1 is SGHAT, CDR2 FQNNGV, per germline. The CDR3 length is 14 residues. CDR3 amino acids: CASSLDGPGAEQFF. CDR3 nucleotide sequence: TGTGCCAGCAGCTTAGACGGGCCTGGTGCTGAGCAGTTCTTC.

As to this clonotype: Germline and junction disagree at one end, which may indicate a read error. V gene TRBV20-1 combines with J gene TRBJ2-1; 8 bases map to TRBD2. This CDR3 has 13 residues. Germline CDR1 and CDR2: DFQATT and SNEGSKA (reference sequence). CDR3 bases: TGTAGTGCTAGCGGGCTAGTTGGTGAGACCCAGTTCTTC. Translating it yields CSASGLVGETQFF.

This chain uses TRBV12-3 or TRBV12-4 with TRBJ2-1, with 12 nucleotides matching TRBD1. The J call may be faulty, since TRBJ2-7 better matches the DNA end. There are 15 residues in the CDR3. This chain's CDR3 is CASSPTGTGGDEQYF. The CDR3 DNA reads TGTGCCAGCAGTCCGACCGGGACAGGGGGCGACGAGCAGTACTTC.

The chain joins TRBV7-9 to TRBJ2-1; D is unresolved. Trimming left V 2 bases short and J 6 bases short, with 14 bases between. Germline values: CDR1 SEHNR, CDR2 FQNEAQ (reference sequence). This CDR3 spans 15 amino acids. This CDR3 is CASSLRVAAANEQFF. CDR3 coding DNA: TGTGCCAGCAGCTTAAGAGTTGCGGCGGCCAATGAGCAGTTCTTC.

There are many counts of this clonotype. The rearrangement joins TRBV11-2 to TRBJ2-5, with unresolved D. V was shortened by 8 bases and J by 0 bases, with 10 bases between the two germline ends. Germline V gives CDR1 SGHAT, CDR2 FQNNGV. The CDR3 has 13 amino acids. The CDR3 here is CASGGRNQETQYF. The CDR3 nucleotides read TGTGCCAGCGGCGGACGGAACCAAGAGACCCAGTACTTC.

V usage is TRBV28 and J usage is TRBJ2-4; D uncertain. Near its end, the DNA agrees better with TRBJ2-7, so the J call may be wrong. CDR3 length: 14 residues. Germline V gene lookup returns CDR1 MDHEN and CDR2 SYDVKM. CDR3 coding DNA: TGTGCCAGCAGTCTCACCCCTGGGCAGAGCGAGCAGTACTTC. This sequence encodes CASSLTPGQSEQYF.

V and J are TRBV19 and TRBJ2-3, with 14 bases that match TRBD2. V lost 6 bases and J lost 4; bases outside the gene matches: 9. The CDR3 is made up of 17 amino acids. Germline V gene data show CDR1 as LNHDA and CDR2 as SQIVND (reference sequence). The CDR3 nucleotides read TGTGCCAGTAGCAGGACTAGCGGGAGGCTTAACGCAGATACGCAGTATTTT. Its translation: CASSRTSGRLNADTQYF.

The rearrangement joins TRBV2 to TRBJ2-7; tentatively, D is TRBD2 (5 bases). V lost 3 bases and J 2 bases, leaving 11 bases between the germline ends. In germline, CDR1 is SNHLY, CDR2 FYNNEI. There are 14 residues in the CDR3. The DNA for the CDR3 is TGTGCCAGCAGTGAGGATGCGGGTCCCTACGAGCAGTACTTC. It translates to CASSEDAGPYEQYF.

This chain joins TRBV27 and TRBJ2-1; 10 nucleotides align to TRBD2. The tail of the sequence fits TRBJ2-7 better, so the J call may be wrong. This CDR3 comprises 16 residues. Germline V CDR1 and CDR2: MNHEY, SMNVEV (reference sequence). CDR3 region: CASSSRTSGAYNEQYF. In nucleotides, the CDR3 is TGTGCCAGCAGTTCCAGGACTAGCGGTGCCTACAATGAGCAGTACTTC.